Presented here are 7 T cell receptor beta chains from one specimen sequenced in a study of blood T cell repertoires in COVID-19. Measured with immunoSEQ multiplex PCR; TCRdb has only the in-frame clones, and not every one. The repertoire includes some 320,000 clones, around 85% of them detected once, and under 2% sits in the top ten. Sequenced sample: PBMCs or T cells enriched from blood (not recorded which). Source of these receptors: a woman under 40 who had been exposed to COVID-19.

The V call is TRBV9, the J call TRBJ2-5, with D maybe TRBD2 (6 bases). Germline V gene lookup returns CDR1 SGDLS and CDR2 YYNGEE. This CDR3 comprises 14 residues. V gave up 0 bases and J gave up 4 bases, with 10 bases separating them. The CDR3 region is CASSVDPAGETQYF. Here the CDR3 DNA reads TGTGCCAGCAGCGTAGACCCAGCGGGAGAGACCCAGTACTTC.

The chain combines TRBV7-3 with TRBJ1-6; a possible D gene is TRBD1 (6 bases). Per the germline V gene, CDR1 is SGHTA and CDR2 is FQGTGA. The CDR3 totals 14 residues. V was cut by 5 bases and J by 6 bases, with 11 bases left in between. In nucleotides, the CDR3 is TGTGCCAGCAGCCTCGACAGGCTTAATTCACCCCTCCACTTT. Translated: CASSLDRLNSPLHF.

This sequence joins TRBV7-8 and TRBJ1-5, with 7 positions matching TRBD1. This CDR3 is built from 16 residues. Germline CDR1 SGHVS, CDR2 FQNEAQ. J gave up 2 bases and V 5 bases, and 9 bases lay outside the gene matches. The CDR3 region has the DNA TGTGCCAGCAGCGGACGACAGGGTGGTGGCAATCAGCCCCAGCATTTT. It yields the protein CASSGRQGGGNQPQHF.

This clone came up a few times. J is TRBJ1-3 and V is TRBV7-9, with D maybe TRBD1 (6 bases). Germline V gene lookup returns CDR1 SEHNR and CDR2 FQNEAQ (reference sequence). Deletions cut 1 base from V and 0 bases from J, with 16 bases between. The CDR3 runs 18 residues. The CDR3 DNA reads TGTGCCAGCAGCTTAGATGGACAGTTCGCGAGCTCTGGAAACACCATATATTTT. Encoded protein: CASSLDGQFASSGNTIYF.

V is TRBV9 and J is TRBJ2-7; TRBD2 matches 7 bases. The junction had 5 bases not matched to a gene; V was cut back by 0 bases and J by 2 bases. The germline gives CDR1 SGDLS, CDR2 YYNGEE. There are 15 residues in the CDR3. CDR3 in DNA: TGTGCCAGCAGCGTAGGAGTCGGGGGGACCTACGAGCAGTACTTC. Protein product: CASSVGVGGTYEQYF.

The chain has TRBV19 and TRBJ1-1, with D unresolved. Trimming left V 3 bases short and J 0 bases short, with 8 bases between. The CDR3 contains 14 residues. Looked up from germline, CDR1 is LNHDA and CDR2 is SQIVND (reference sequence). The CDR3 region has the DNA TGTGCCAGTAGTATCGGCAGGCTGAACACTGAAGCTTTCTTT. It encodes CASSIGRLNTEAFF.

The V and J genes are TRBV28 and TRBJ2-7; 8 bases line up with TRBD1. Germline loops: CDR1 MDHEN, CDR2 SYDVKM. This CDR3 region has 16 residues. V dropped 4 bases and J dropped 2; count of bases not matched to a gene: 10. The DNA of the CDR3 is TGTGCCAGCAGTTACCGCGGACAGGGTAGCCCCTACGAGCAGTACTTC. Translating it yields CASSYRGQGSPYEQYF.